The 7 T cell receptor beta chains given below trace back to one sample, sequenced in a study of blood T cell repertoires in COVID-19. Sequencing used immunoSEQ multiplex PCR; TCRdb keeps in-frame clones, though not all of them. The sample holds hundreds of thousands of clones, around 87% seen once. The sequenced material came from peripheral blood. The receptors stem from a man aged 60 to 75 with acute or convalescent COVID-19.

CDR3 region: CASSGPSGNTGELFF. In nucleotides, the CDR3 is TGTGCCAGCAGCGGACCCTCGGGGAACACCGGGGAGCTGTTTTTT. The chain combines TRBV9 with TRBJ2-2; D gene unclear. Germline V gene sequence: CDR1 SGDLS, CDR2 YYNGEE. V was trimmed by 3 bases and J by 1 base, leaving 10 bases between them. CDR3 size: 15 residues.

The chain recombines TRBV7-7 with TRBJ2-5, with 11 bases aligning to TRBD2. The germline V gene encodes CDR1 SSHAT and CDR2 FNYEAQ (reference sequence). There are 15 residues in the CDR3. Trimming removed 3 bases from V and 5 bases from J; junction bases left unmatched: 5. CDR3: CASSFSGGAGETQYF. Written as DNA, the CDR3 is TGTGCCAGCAGCTTTAGCGGGGGGGCCGGGGAGACCCAGTACTTC.

This chain joins TRBV11-2 and TRBJ1-4; D ambiguous. V was shortened by 5 bases and J by 7 bases, with 14 bases between the two germline ends. The CDR3 runs 14 residues. The V gene's germline CDR1 is SGHAT and CDR2 FQNNGV. CDR3 nucleotide sequence: TGTGCCAGCAGCCCTAACCAACGAGGTGAAAAACTGTTTTTT. Its translation is CASSPNQRGEKLFF.

The chain is built from TRBV29-1 and TRBJ2-1; TRBD2 might be the D (5 bases). The V gene's germline CDR1 is SQVTM and CDR2 ANQGSEA. With 0 bases removed from V and 8 bases from J, the gap between germline ends came to 11 bases. This CDR3 is built from 13 residues. In DNA form, the CDR3 reads TGCAGCGTTGAAGATTGGCGGCGGGATGAGCAGTTCTTC. Encoded protein: CSVEDWRRDEQFF.

The rearrangement joins TRBV6-5 to TRBJ1-1, with TRBD1 matching 10 bases. The CDR3 totals 15 residues. The V gene's germline CDR1 is MNHEY and CDR2 SVGAGI. Trimming removed 0 bases from V and 3 bases from J; junction bases left unmatched: 1. The CDR3 sequence is CASSYSGTGDTEAFF. CDR3 nucleotides: TGTGCCAGCAGTTACTCAGGGACAGGGGACACTGAAGCTTTCTTT.

The rearrangement uses TRBV7-9 and TRBJ2-7; TRBD1 might be the D (6 bases). Per the germline V gene, CDR1 is SEHNR and CDR2 is FQNEAQ (reference sequence). The CDR3 consists of 15 residues. With 5 bases removed from V and 0 bases from J, the gap between germline ends came to 14 bases. CDR3 sequence (DNA): TGTGCCAGCAGCCCGGACAGCTTAAGCTCCTACGAGCAGTACTTC. Protein sequence: CASSPDSLSSYEQYF.

J is TRBJ2-3 and V is TRBV11-2; 12 bases map to TRBD2. CDR3 length: 18 amino acids. Per germline, CDR1 SGHAT and CDR2 FQNNGV. J lost 0 bases, V lost 4 bases, and 8 bases had no gene match. The CDR3 loop reads CASSSSGLAGGSTDTQYF. In DNA form, the CDR3 reads TGTGCCAGCAGCTCCTCGGGGCTAGCGGGGGGGAGCACAGATACGCAGTATTTT.